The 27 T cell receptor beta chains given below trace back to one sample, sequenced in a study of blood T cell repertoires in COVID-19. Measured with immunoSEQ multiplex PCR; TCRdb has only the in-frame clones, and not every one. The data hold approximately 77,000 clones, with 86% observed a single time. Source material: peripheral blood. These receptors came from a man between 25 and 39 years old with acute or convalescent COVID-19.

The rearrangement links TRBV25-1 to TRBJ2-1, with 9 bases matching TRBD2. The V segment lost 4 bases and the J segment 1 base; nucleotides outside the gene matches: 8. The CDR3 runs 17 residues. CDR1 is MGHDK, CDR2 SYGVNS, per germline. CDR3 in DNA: TGTGCCAGCAGTGGGTCGACTAGCGGATTTTCCTACAATGAGCAGTTCTTC. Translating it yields CASSGSTSGFSYNEQFF. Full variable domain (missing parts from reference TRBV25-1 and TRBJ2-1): EADIYQTPRYLVIGTGKKITLECSQTMGHDKMYWYQQDPGMELHLIHYSYGVNSTEKGDLSSESTVSRIRTEHFPLTLESARPSHTSQYLCASSGSTSGFSYNEQFFGPGTRLTVL.

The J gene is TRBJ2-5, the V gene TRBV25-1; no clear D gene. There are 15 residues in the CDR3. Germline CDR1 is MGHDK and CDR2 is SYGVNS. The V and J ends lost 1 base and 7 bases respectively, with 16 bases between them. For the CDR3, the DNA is TGTGCCAGCAGTGAATCCACCCGGGTCCTGGGGACCCAGTACTTC. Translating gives CASSESTRVLGTQYF.

Here the CDR3 reads CASSPDRGSTLYGYTF. The CDR3 DNA is TGTGCCAGCAGCCCGGACAGGGGATCGACCCTTTATGGCTACACCTTC. The chain links TRBV5-4 to TRBJ1-2, with 9 bases fitting TRBD1. The CDR3 spans 16 residues. Germline V gene lookup returns CDR1 SGHNT and CDR2 YYREEE (reference sequence). The trim removed 4 bases at V and 5 bases at J, leaving 12 bases unmatched.

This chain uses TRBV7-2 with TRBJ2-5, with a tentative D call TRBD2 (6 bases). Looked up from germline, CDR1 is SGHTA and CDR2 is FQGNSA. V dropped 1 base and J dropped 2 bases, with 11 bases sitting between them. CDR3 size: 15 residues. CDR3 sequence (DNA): TGTGCCAGCAGCTTAGGGACTACCCAACAAGAGACCCAGTACTTC. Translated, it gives CASSLGTTQQETQYF.

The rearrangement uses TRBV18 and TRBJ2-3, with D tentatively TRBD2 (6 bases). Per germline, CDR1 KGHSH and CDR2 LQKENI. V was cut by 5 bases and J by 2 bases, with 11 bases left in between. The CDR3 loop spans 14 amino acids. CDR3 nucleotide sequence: TGTGCCAGCTCAAAAGGAGGGGTCACAGATACGCAGTATTTT. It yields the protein CASSKGGVTDTQYF.

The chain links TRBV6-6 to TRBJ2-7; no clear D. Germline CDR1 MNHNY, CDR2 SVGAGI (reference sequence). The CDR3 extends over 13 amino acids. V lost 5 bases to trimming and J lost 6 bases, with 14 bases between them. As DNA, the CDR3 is TGTGCCAGCAGTCATCCCAATCGCGTCGAGCAGTACGTC. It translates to CASSHPNRVEQYV.

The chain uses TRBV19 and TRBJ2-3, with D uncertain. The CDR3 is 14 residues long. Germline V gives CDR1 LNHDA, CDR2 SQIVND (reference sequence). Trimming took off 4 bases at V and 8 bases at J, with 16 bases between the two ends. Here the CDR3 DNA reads TGTGCCAGTAGTACCGACTTGGTAGTAGGTACGCAGTATTTT. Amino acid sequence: CASSTDLVVGTQYF.

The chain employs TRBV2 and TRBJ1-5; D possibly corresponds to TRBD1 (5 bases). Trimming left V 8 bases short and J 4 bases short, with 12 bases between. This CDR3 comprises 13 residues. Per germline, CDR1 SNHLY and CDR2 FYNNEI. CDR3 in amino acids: CASHRTLNQPQHF. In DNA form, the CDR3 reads TGTGCCAGCCATAGGACACTAAATCAGCCCCAGCATTTT.

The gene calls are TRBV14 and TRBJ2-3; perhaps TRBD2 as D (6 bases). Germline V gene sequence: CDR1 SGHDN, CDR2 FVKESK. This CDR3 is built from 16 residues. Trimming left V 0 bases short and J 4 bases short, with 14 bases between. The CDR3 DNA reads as TGTGCCAGCAGCCAAGATTCAGGCGCGGGATCAGATACGCAGTATTTT. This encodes CASSQDSGAGSDTQYF.

The CDR3 loop reads CAWSPTAGTGEAFF. CDR3 nucleotide sequence: TGTGCCTGGAGCCCTACTGCGGGAACGGGTGAAGCTTTCTTT. The rearrangement joins TRBV30 to TRBJ1-1, with no clear D. In germline, CDR1 is GTSNPN, CDR2 SVGIG (reference sequence). This CDR3 is built from 14 residues. V lost 3 bases and J 7 bases, leaving 18 bases between the germline ends.

The DNA of the CDR3 is TGTGCCAGCAGCACAGACAGGACTAACACTGAAGCTTTCTTT. Its translation is CASSTDRTNTEAFF. This rearrangement joins TRBV5-4 to TRBJ1-1, with a tentative D call TRBD1 (6 bases). This CDR3 spans 14 amino acids. The germline V and J ends were trimmed by 4 bases and 2 bases, with 12 bases remaining between them. Germline CDR1 SGHNT, CDR2 YYREEE (reference sequence).

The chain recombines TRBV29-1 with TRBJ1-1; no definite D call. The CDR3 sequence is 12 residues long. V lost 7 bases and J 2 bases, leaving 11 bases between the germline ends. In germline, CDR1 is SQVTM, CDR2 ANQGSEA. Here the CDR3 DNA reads TGCAGCGGTTTTGCGAGCAACACTGAAGCTTTCTTT. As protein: CSGFASNTEAFF.

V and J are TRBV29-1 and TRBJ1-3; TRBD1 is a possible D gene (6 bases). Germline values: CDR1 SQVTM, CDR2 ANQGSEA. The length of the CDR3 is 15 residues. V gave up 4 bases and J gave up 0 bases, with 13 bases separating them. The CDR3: CSVGIGGASGNTIYF. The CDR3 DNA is TGCAGCGTTGGTATTGGGGGGGCCTCTGGAAACACCATATATTTT.

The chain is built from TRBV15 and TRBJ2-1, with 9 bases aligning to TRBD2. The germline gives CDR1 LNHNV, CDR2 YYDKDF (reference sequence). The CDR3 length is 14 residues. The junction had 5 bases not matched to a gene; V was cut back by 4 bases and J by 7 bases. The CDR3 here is CATSKGLAWNEQFF. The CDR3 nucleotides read TGTGCCACCAGCAAAGGACTAGCGTGGAATGAGCAGTTCTTC.

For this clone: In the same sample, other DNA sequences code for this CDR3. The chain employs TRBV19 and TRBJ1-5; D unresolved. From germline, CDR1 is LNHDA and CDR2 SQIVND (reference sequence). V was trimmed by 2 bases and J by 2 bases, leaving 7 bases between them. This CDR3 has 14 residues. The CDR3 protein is CASSIRQGNQPQHF. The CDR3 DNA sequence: TGTGCCAGTAGTATAAGGCAGGGCAATCAGCCCCAGCATTTT.

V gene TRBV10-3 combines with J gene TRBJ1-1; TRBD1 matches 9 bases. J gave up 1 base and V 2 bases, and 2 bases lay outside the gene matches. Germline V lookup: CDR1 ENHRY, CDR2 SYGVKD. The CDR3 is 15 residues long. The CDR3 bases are TGTGCCATCAGTGAGGGGACAGGGACGAACACTGAAGCTTTCTTT. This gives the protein CAISEGTGTNTEAFF.

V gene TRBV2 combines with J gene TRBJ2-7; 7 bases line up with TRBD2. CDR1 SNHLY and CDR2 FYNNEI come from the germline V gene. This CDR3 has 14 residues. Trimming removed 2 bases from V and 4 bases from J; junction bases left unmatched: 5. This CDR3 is CASSEPWEGYEQYF. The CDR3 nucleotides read TGTGCCAGCAGTGAACCGTGGGAGGGATACGAGCAGTACTTC.

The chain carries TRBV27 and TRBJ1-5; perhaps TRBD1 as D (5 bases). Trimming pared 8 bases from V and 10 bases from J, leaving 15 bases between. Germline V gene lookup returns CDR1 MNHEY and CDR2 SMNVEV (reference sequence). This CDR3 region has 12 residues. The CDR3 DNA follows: TGTGCCAGCGGGGTGCACGGGGGACCCCAGCATTTT. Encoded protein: CASGVHGGPQHF.

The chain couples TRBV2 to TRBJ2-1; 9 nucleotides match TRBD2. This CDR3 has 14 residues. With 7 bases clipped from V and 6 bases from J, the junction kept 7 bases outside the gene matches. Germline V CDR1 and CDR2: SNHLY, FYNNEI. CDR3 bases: TGTGCCAGCAACTACCTTAGCGGGAGCAATGAGCAGTTCTTC. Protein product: CASNYLSGSNEQFF.

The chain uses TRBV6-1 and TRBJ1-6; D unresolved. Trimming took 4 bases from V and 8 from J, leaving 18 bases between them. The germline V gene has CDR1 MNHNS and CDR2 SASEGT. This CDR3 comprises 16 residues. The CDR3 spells CASSVSGRSGDSPLHF. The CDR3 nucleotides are TGTGCCAGCAGTGTAAGTGGGAGGTCGGGTGATTCACCCCTCCACTTT.

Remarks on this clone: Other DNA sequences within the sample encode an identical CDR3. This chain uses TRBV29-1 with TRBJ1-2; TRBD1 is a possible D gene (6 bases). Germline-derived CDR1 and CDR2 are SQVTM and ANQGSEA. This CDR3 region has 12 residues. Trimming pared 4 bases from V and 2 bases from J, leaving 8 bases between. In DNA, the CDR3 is TGCAGCGTTGGTACAGGGAACTATGGCTACACCTTC. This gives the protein CSVGTGNYGYTF.

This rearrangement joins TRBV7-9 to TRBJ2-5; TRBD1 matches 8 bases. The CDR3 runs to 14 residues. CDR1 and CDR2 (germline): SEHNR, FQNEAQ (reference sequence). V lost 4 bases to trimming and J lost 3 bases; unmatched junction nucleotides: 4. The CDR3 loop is CASSSDREEETQYF. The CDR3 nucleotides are TGTGCCAGCAGCTCGGACAGGGAGGAAGAGACCCAGTACTTC.

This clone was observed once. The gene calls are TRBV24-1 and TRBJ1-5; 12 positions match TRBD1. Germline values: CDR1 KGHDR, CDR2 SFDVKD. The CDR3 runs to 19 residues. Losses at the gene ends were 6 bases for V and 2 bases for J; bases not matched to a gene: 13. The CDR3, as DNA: TGTGCCACCAGTTCCCTGGGACAGGGGGCGGTCAGGGGCAATCAGCCCCAGCATTTT. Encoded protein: CATSSLGQGAVRGNQPQHF.

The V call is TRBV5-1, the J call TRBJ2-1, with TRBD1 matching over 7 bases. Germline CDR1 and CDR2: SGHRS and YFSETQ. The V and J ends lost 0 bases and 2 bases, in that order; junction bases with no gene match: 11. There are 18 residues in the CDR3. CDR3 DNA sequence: TGCGCCAGCAGCTTGGCAGGTGCAGGGGGTCAGCCCTACAATGAGCAGTTCTTC. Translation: CASSLAGAGGQPYNEQFF.

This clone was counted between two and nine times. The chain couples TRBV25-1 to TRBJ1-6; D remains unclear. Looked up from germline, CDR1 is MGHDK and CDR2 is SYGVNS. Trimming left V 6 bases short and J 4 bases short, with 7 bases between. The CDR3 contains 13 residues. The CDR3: CASRAGYNSPLHF. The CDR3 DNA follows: TGTGCCAGCAGGGCTGGTTATAATTCACCCCTCCACTTT.

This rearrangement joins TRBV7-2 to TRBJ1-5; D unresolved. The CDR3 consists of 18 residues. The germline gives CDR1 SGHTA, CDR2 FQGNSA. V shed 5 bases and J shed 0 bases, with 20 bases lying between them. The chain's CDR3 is CASSHPRGGIISNQPQHF. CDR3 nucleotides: TGTGCCAGCAGCCACCCCCGGGGAGGGATCATTAGCAATCAGCCCCAGCATTTT.

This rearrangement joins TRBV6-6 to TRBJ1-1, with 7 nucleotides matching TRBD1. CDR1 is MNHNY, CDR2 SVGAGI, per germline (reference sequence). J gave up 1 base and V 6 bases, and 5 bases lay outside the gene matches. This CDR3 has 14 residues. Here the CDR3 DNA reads TGTGCCAGCAGAGAGGGACAGAGGAACACTGAAGCTTTCTTT. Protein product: CASREGQRNTEAFF.